The entry below describes one TCR beta chain. This clone was seen just once. Its recognized antigen is unknown. Within one base of it there is no much larger clone, and no base qualities were kept. This sample is drawn from a study of blood T cell repertoires in COVID-19 (dated by TCRdb to 2020 to 2021). For context, the study as a whole: Samples covering the acute and convalescent phases of COVID-19 were provided by collaborators in the United States, Italy and Spain. The prospective study material was composed of cDNA or gDNA derived from T cells, B-cell-depleted T cells, or PBMCs. The dataset comprised deeply sampled blood TCRbeta repertoires from subjects exposed to, actively infected with, or recovered from COVID-19. The repertoires were released in a freely available public database meant as a resource for research on the immune response to SARS-CoV-2. The samples were drawn from two sources: the first 160 participants of the ongoing ImmuneRACE study, and 1,254 subjects contributed by 6 global collaborators. Sample metadata almost always included a de-identified subject ID, COVID-19 status, age in years and sex. Where available, HLA class I and class II types were obtained from metadata supplied by the sample provider rather than from assay-based typing. General study outcomes and caveats: The amount of clinical and demographic metadata varied by source and participant and was provided uncurated.

Participants in the prospective study were enrolled through a virtual design, were aged 18 to 89 years, and lived in some 24 United States geographic areas. Cohort assignment in the prospective study relied on participant-reported clinical history from a screening survey and a study questionnaire. ImmuneRACE Cohort 3 recovered participants were defined by two consecutive negative NP/OP PCR tests, healthcare professional clearance, or symptom resolution. Each participant in the prospective study had whole blood, serum and a nasopharyngeal or oropharyngeal swab collected by mobile phlebotomists. Participants in the prospective study had the option to provide additional blood draws and questionnaires over an approximately two-month period. Before DNA extraction, blood samples from the prospective study were shipped at room temperature or frozen. TCRbeta CDR3 regions were amplified from genomic DNA using the immunoSEQ Assay, a bias-controlled multiplex PCR. Per the source publication's procedure: Nucleated cell counts per sample were estimated from amplification of reference gene primers within the assay. To quantify the absolute abundance of each unique TCRbeta CDR3 rearrangement, sequence reads were collapsed and filtered. For each sample, productive Simpson clonality was calculated by taking the square root of Simpson's diversity index across productive rearrangements. What TCRdb holds here is the immuneACCESS table cut down to in-frame rearrangements. Part of the clones is not present; checked against another copy, under half of the missing clones reflect an unresolved V gene, and the others are unexplained. That table furnishes V, J and clone size, whereas the DNA furnished D and trimming. This sample has some 330,000 clones in its table, and about nine tenths of those were observed once. Around 4.6% of the sample lies in the top ten.

Material: PBMCs or T cells enriched from blood (not recorded which). The TCR comes from a man aged 25 to 45 who had recovered from COVID-19.

CDR3 reads: CASSLSVSKESPLHF. The bases are TGCGCCAGCAGCTTAAGTGTCAGTAAAGAATCACCCCTCCACTTT. Here the chain combines TRBV5-1 and TRBJ1-6; the D gene cannot be named for sure. V is cut by 2 bases and J by 10 bases, and the space between the germline ends is 16 bases. The germline V gene specifies SGHRS as CDR1 and YFSETQ as CDR2. The CDR3, from cysteine to phenylalanine, totals 15 residues. Solely the CDR3 DNA is kept, with 45 bases framed from the first base.